Each of the 9 T cell receptor beta chains below was sequenced from the same sample in a study of CD8 T cells in ankylosing spondylitis. TCRdb reprocessed the 5' RACE reads via MiXCR and lists one record per CDR3 protein. The table records 290,000 or so distinct CDR3 sequences, around 20% of them present only once. Sequencing was performed on blood, either unsorted or a sorted T cell fraction (not recorded which). Source of these receptors: a female donor with ankylosing spondylitis or in good health (not recorded which).

This clonotype was seen many times. The chain couples TRBV25-1 to TRBJ2-1; the match to TRBD2 covers 9 bases. The CDR3 loop spans 13 amino acids. Per the germline V gene, CDR1 is MGHDK and CDR2 is SYGVNS. J was trimmed by 7 bases and V by 8 bases; bases with no gene match: 6. The CDR3 region has the DNA TGTGCCAGCGGAGCGGGAGGTCAGAATGAGCAGTTCTTC. Translated: CASGAGGQNEQFF.

J is TRBJ2-3 and V is TRBV7-8, with TRBD2 matching over 7 bases. From germline, CDR1 is SGHVS and CDR2 FQNEAQ. The V gene end was trimmed by 0 bases and the J gene end by 4 bases; junction bases not matched to a gene: 7. The CDR3 totals 16 residues. The CDR3 DNA follows: TGTGCCAGCAGCTTAGCGGGCGGGAGATGGTCAGATACGCAGTATTTT. Protein: CASSLAGGRWSDTQYF.

The chain has TRBV28 and TRBJ2-1; TRBD2 agrees at 8 bases. The germline V gene has CDR1 MDHEN and CDR2 SYDVKM. Trimming cost V 5 bases and J 5 bases; bases outside gene matches: 5. The CDR3 spans 14 residues. CDR3 nucleotides: TGTGCCAGCAGTGAGGGACTAGGGAACAATGAGCAGTTCTTC. Translated: CASSEGLGNNEQFF.

By frequency in the sample, this clonotype is medium-sized. The rearrangement uses TRBV4-3 and TRBJ2-3, with unresolved D. The CDR3 extends over 14 amino acids. CDR1 is LGHNA and CDR2 is YSLEER in the germline V gene. The V end lost 5 bases, the J end lost 7 bases, and 16 bases lay between the germline ends. CDR3 loop: CASSSRAEVYTQYF. The CDR3 DNA follows: TGCGCCAGCAGCTCACGGGCCGAGGTGTATACGCAGTATTTT.

This clonotype came up a few times. CDR3 amino acids: CSAREWADSYEQYF. DNA for the CDR3: TGCAGTGCTAGAGAATGGGCAGATTCCTACGAGCAGTACTTC. This chain links TRBV20-1 with TRBJ2-7, with D unclear. The length of the CDR3 is 14 residues. Germline CDR1 and CDR2: DFQATT and SNEGSKA (reference sequence). V lost 0 bases and J 1 base, leaving 10 bases between the germline ends.

This clonotype was detected a few times. The chain carries TRBV7-9 and TRBJ2-3; 7 bases match TRBD2. The CDR3 runs 16 residues. With 1 base clipped from V and 1 base from J, the junction kept 5 bases outside the gene matches. CDR1 and CDR2 (germline): SEHNR, FQNEAQ (reference sequence). The CDR3 loop reads CASSLVLREGTDTQYF. The CDR3 DNA follows: TGTGCCAGCAGCTTAGTGCTACGGGAGGGCACAGATACGCAGTATTTT.

There are many counts of this clonotype. This chain uses TRBV7-2 with TRBJ2-5; D unclear. The V end lost 4 bases, the J end lost 4 bases, and 7 bases lay between the germline ends. The length of the CDR3 is 12 residues. Germline lookup yields CDR1 SGHTA and CDR2 FQGNSA. The CDR3 DNA reads TGTGCCAGCAGCTCCCGTAGAGAGACCCAGTACTTC. Translation: CASSSRRETQYF.

The chain has TRBV11-2 and TRBJ1-1, with D unclear. Trimming pared 2 bases from V and 1 base from J, leaving 8 bases between. The CDR3 is 14 residues long. Per germline, CDR1 SGHAT and CDR2 FQNNGV. CDR3 protein: CASSLTWRNTEAFF. Written as DNA, the CDR3 is TGTGCCAGCAGCTTAACGTGGAGGAACACTGAAGCTTTCTTT.

This clonotype was picked up many times. The chain has TRBV29-1 and TRBJ2-1; no definite D call. This CDR3 is built from 10 residues. Germline assignment: CDR1 SQVTM and CDR2 ANQGSEA. V dropped 7 bases and J dropped 10 bases, with 11 bases sitting between them. The CDR3 here is CSAGNGEQFF. The CDR3 DNA follows: TGCAGCGCTGGGAACGGCGAGCAGTTCTTC.